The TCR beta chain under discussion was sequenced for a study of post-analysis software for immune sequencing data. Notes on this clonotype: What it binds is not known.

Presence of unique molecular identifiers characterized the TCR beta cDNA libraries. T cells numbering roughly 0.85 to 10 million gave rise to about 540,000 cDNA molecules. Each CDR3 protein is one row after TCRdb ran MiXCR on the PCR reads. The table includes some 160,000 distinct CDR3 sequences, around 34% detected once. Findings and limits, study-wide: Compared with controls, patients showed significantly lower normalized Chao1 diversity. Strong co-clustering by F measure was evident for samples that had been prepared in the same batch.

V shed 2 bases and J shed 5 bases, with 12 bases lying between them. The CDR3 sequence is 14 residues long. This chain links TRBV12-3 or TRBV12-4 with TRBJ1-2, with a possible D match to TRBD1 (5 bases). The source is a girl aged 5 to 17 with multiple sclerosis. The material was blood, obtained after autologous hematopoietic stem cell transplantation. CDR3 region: CASSLHRGLYGYTF. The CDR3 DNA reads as TGTGCCAGCAGTTTACACCGGGGCTTATATGGCTACACCTTC.